This is a list of T cell receptor beta chains from one sample in a study of OX40 agonist ivuxolimab in advanced cancers. The repertoire was sequenced with immunoSEQ multiplex PCR; TCRdb's copy has only in-frame clones and lacks some. The repertoire has about 73,000 clones, 85% to 90% of them found once; the top ten carry 9.5% to 13%. The source material was CD4+ or CD8+ T cells sorted from blood, sampled in a trial of the OX40 agonist ivuxolimab. The source of these receptors is an adult with an advanced solid tumor such as melanoma, head and neck, liver or kidney cancer. CDR3s include the opening cysteine and the closing phenylalanine or tryptophan. A D gene is named only where the DNA matches it firmly. Rows may omit the clone size; those that give it use once, few, many or a size class.

TRBV7-6	TRBJ1-3	-	once	CASSLYGNTIYF	TGTGCCAGCAGTTTGTATGGAAACACCATATATTTT
TRBV6-5	TRBJ2-7	-	-	CASSYSKTGRIYEQYF	TGTGCCAGCAGTTACTCAAAGACAGGGAGGATCTACGAGCAGTACTTC
TRBV6-1	TRBJ1-2	-	-	CAGQDRFYGYTF	TGTGCCGGACAAGACAGGTTCTATGGCTACACCTTC
TRBV14	TRBJ2-7	-	-	CASSYGTGTYEQYF	TGTGCCAGCAGCTACGGGACGGGAACCTACGAGCAGTACTTC
TRBV30	TRBJ1-5	TRBD1	-	CAWSPGQGNQPQHF	TGTGCCTGGAGCCCAGGACAGGGTAATCAGCCCCAGCATTTT
TRBV16	TRBJ2-7	-	medium-sized	CASSHRGSEQYF	TGTGCCAGCAGCCACAGGGGAAGCGAGCAGTACTTC
TRBV19	TRBJ2-1	TRBD2	-	CASRGIAGAVYNEQFF	TGTGCCAGTAGGGGAATAGCGGGAGCGGTCTACAATGAGCAGTTCTTC
TRBV7-9	TRBJ2-7	-	-	CASETGYGARYEQYF	TGTGCCAGCGAAACAGGGTATGGGGCGCGGTACGAGCAGTACTTC
TRBV7-2	TRBJ1-2	-	-	CASSFLEDYGYTF	TGTGCCAGCAGCTTTTTGGAAGACTATGGCTACACCTTC
TRBV7-9	TRBJ2-1	-	-	CASSGVGRDGYNEQFF	TGTGCCAGCAGCGGAGTGGGACGGGACGGGTACAATGAGCAGTTCTTC
TRBV5-8	TRBJ1-5	-	-	CASSPEGGADQPQHF	TGTGCCAGCAGCCCGGAGGGGGGGGCTGATCAGCCCCAGCATTTT
TRBV18	TRBJ2-4	-	-	CASSPPIGLNKNIQYF	TGTGCCAGCTCACCACCGATCGGGTTAAACAAAAACATTCAGTACTTC
TRBV27	TRBJ2-3	TRBD1	-	CASSQGGTDTQYF	TGTGCCAGCAGCCAGGGGGGCACAGATACGCAGTATTTT
TRBV29-1	TRBJ2-1	-	-	CSVGLSYNEQFF	TGCAGCGTAGGCCTTTCCTACAATGAGCAGTTCTTC
TRBV28	TRBJ1-5	-	-	CASSPYPASNQPQHF	TGTGCCAGCAGTCCCTACCCCGCCAGCAATCAGCCCCAGCATTTT
TRBV9	TRBJ2-2	-	-	CASSVPPGELFF	TGTGCCAGCAGCGTCCCCCCCGGGGAGCTGTTTTTT
TRBV4-1	TRBJ1-5	-	-	CASSQAPHPSNQPQHF	TGCGCCAGCAGCCAAGCCCCACACCCTAGCAATCAGCCCCAGCATTTT
TRBV10-3	TRBJ2-5	-	-	CAISEFFLGVETQYF	TGTGCCATCAGTGAGTTCTTTTTGGGTGTGGAGACCCAGTACTTC
TRBV5-1	TRBJ2-2	TRBD1	-	CASSLGQGFTGELFF	TGCGCCAGCAGCTTGGGACAGGGGTTCACCGGGGAGCTGTTTTTT
TRBV2	TRBJ2-5	-	-	CASSRTPLGETQYF	TGTGCCAGCAGTCGGACGCCCCTGGGGGAGACCCAGTACTTC
TRBV19	TRBJ2-7	-	once	CASSIGSRSGGEQYF	TGTGCCAGTAGTATTGGTTCGCGGTCGGGCGGGGAGCAGTACTTC
TRBV5-5	TRBJ2-5	-	-	CASSLAQGQETQYF	TGTGCCAGCAGCTTGGCACAGGGCCAAGAGACCCAGTACTTC
TRBV2	TRBJ2-2	TRBD2	-	CASSGPSGSESDTGELFF	TGTGCCAGCAGTGGTCCTAGCGGGTCCGAGTCGGACACCGGGGAGCTGTTTTTT
TRBV5-6	TRBJ2-3	TRBD2	-	CASSVGTSDQDTQYF	TGTGCCAGCAGCGTGGGGACTAGCGACCAAGATACGCAGTATTTT
TRBV2	TRBJ2-5	TRBD1	-	CASNHRGQETQYF	TGTGCCAGCAACCACAGGGGCCAAGAGACCCAGTACTTC
TRBV27	TRBJ2-7	-	-	CASSDHGGRYEQYF	TGTGCCAGCAGCGATCATGGGGGCCGCTACGAGCAGTACTTC
TRBV5-6	TRBJ1-1	TRBD1	-	CASREYQGAGTEAFF	TGTGCCAGCAGAGAGTACCAGGGGGCAGGGACTGAAGCTTTCTTT
TRBV19	TRBJ1-1	-	-	CASSMGRGRTEAFF	TGTGCCAGTAGTATGGGCAGGGGACGCACTGAAGCTTTCTTT
TRBV27	TRBJ2-7	TRBD1	-	CASSFRQGYEQYF	TGTGCCAGCAGTTTCAGACAGGGCTACGAGCAGTACTTC
TRBV28	TRBJ2-2	TRBD1	-	CATWDRVYTGELFF	TGTGCCACCTGGGACAGGGTGTACACCGGGGAGCTGTTTTTT
TRBV4-2	TRBJ1-2	TRBD1	once	CAAGTGDTANYGYTF	TGTGCCGCAGGGACAGGAGATACAGCTAACTATGGCTACACCTTC
TRBV7-9	TRBJ2-7	TRBD2	-	CASSSGGTDFSYEQYF	TGTGCCAGCAGCTCCGGGGGGACCGACTTCTCCTACGAGCAGTACTTC
TRBV14	TRBJ1-1	-	once	CASSQRMRAEAFF	TGTGCCAGCAGCCAGAGGATGAGGGCTGAAGCTTTCTTT
TRBV7-8	TRBJ2-3	-	-	CASSLLVDTQYF	TGTGCCAGCAGCTTACTAGTAGATACGCAGTATTTT
TRBV19	TRBJ2-3	TRBD2	-	CASRKRTSGRASHSTDTQYF	TGTGCCAGTAGAAAACGGACTAGCGGGAGGGCGAGTCATAGCACAGATACGCAGTATTTT
TRBV29-1	TRBJ2-3	-	-	CSVDLDTDTQYF	TGCAGCGTTGATTTGGATACAGATACGCAGTATTTT
TRBV27	TRBJ2-7	-	-	CASSYSHRVVEQYF	TGTGCCAGCAGTTACTCCCACAGGGTAGTCGAGCAGTACTTC
TRBV7-9	TRBJ1-6	-	once	CASSLIGLGSPLHF	TGTGCCAGCAGCTTAATAGGGTTAGGTTCACCCCTCCACTTT
TRBV9	TRBJ2-1	TRBD2	-	CASSDTTSGTYNEQFF	TGTGCCAGCAGCGATACGACTAGCGGTACTTACAATGAGCAGTTCTTC
TRBV7-8	TRBJ2-5	TRBD2	-	CASSLRTSGSETQYF	TGTGCCAGCAGCCTTCGGACTAGCGGGAGCGAGACCCAGTACTTC
TRBV27	TRBJ2-7	-	-	CASSLSLSYEQYF	TGTGCCAGCAGTTTATCTTTGTCCTACGAGCAGTACTTC
TRBV19	TRBJ2-1	TRBD2	-	CASSWTSGDNEQFF	TGTGCCAGTAGTTGGACTAGCGGCGACAATGAGCAGTTCTTC
TRBV27	TRBJ2-3	-	-	CASSVGGGADTQYF	TGTGCCAGCAGCGTAGGGGGAGGGGCAGATACGCAGTATTTT
TRBV6-5	TRBJ1-1	-	-	CASSYFGGGTEAFF	TGTGCCAGCAGTTACTTCGGGGGGGGCACTGAAGCTTTCTTT
TRBV5-1	TRBJ2-1	-	-	CASSFAFSISYNEQFF	TGCGCCAGCAGCTTTGCTTTTTCGATTAGTTACAATGAGCAGTTCTTC
TRBV4-1	TRBJ2-7	-	-	CASSQGATPRYEQYF	TGCGCCAGCAGCCAAGGGGCGACACCCCGCTACGAGCAGTACTTC
TRBV7-9	TRBJ2-3	-	-	CASSSTSDTQYF	TGTGCCAGCAGCTCCACTTCAGATACGCAGTATTTT
TRBV5-4	TRBJ2-7	TRBD2	-	CASSLSLADYEQYF	TGTGCCAGCAGCTTGTCACTAGCGGACTACGAGCAGTACTTC
TRBV4-1	TRBJ1-1	-	few	CASSQPGDYTEAFF	TGCGCCAGCAGCCAACCAGGGGATTACACTGAAGCTTTCTTT
TRBV7-9	TRBJ2-3	TRBD1	-	CASSSILDRATDTQYF	TGTGCCAGCAGCTCCATACTAGACAGGGCCACAGATACGCAGTATTTT
TRBV11-1	TRBJ2-7	TRBD1	-	CASSPGGTGFLSEQYF	TGTGCCAGCAGCCCTGGCGGGACAGGATTTTTGAGCGAGCAGTACTTC
TRBV2	TRBJ2-5	TRBD2	-	CASSVRGTSILVQETQYF	TGTGCCAGCAGTGTAAGGGGGACTAGTATCCTAGTGCAAGAGACCCAGTACTTC
TRBV5-6	TRBJ2-7	TRBD2	-	CASSPRLAATYEQYF	TGTGCCAGCAGCCCCCGACTAGCAGCAACCTACGAGCAGTACTTC
TRBV27	TRBJ1-1	-	-	CASSYSPNTEAFF	TGTGCCAGCAGTTACAGTCCGAACACTGAAGCTTTCTTT
TRBV19	TRBJ2-4	TRBD1	-	CGTTGPKNIQYF	TGTGGTACGACAGGGCCGAAAAACATTCAGTACTTC
TRBV19	TRBJ1-1	TRBD1	-	CASSSQIRDRATEAFF	TGTGCCAGTAGTTCCCAAATCCGGGACAGGGCCACTGAAGCTTTCTTT
TRBV7-9	TRBJ1-1	-	-	CASSEPDSESGAFF	TGTGCCAGCAGCGAACCGGACAGTGAGAGTGGGGCTTTCTTT
TRBV7-2	TRBJ2-7	-	once	CASSLGTFPYEQYF	TGTGCCAGCAGCTTAGGGACTTTCCCCTACGAGCAGTACTTC
TRBV19	TRBJ1-5	-	-	CASSIGGGENQPQHF	TGTGCCAGTAGTATAGGCGGGGGGGAAAATCAGCCCCAGCATTTT